This T cell receptor beta chain was profiled in a study of identical twins. This CDR3 region has 16 residues. V lost 0 bases to trimming and J lost 4 bases, with 14 bases between them. CDR1 is SGHDT and CDR2 is YYEEEE in the germline V gene. TCRdb reanalysed the 5' RACE reads using MiXCR and keeps one entry per CDR3 protein. The data hold about 730,000 distinct CDR3 sequences, with around 20% observed a single time. This clonotype was found a few times. These same records also appear under a second study, on T cells expressing NK-cell markers.

This clonotype was sampled from a woman between 18 and 30 years old in good health. Sequenced material: PBMCs. The chain couples TRBV5-6 to TRBJ2-1, with unresolved D. This CDR3 is CASSLDFGMIYNEQFF. The CDR3 DNA follows: TGTGCCAGCAGCTTGGATTTCGGAATGATTTACAATGAGCAGTTCTTC.